The sequence of this T cell receptor beta chain was determined in a study of long-term antiretroviral therapy in people with HIV. Across the study: The 2015 immediate-ART recommendation came about a decade after the earliest samples. The study, taken as a whole, reports: Relative to transplant donor controls, diversity remained lower despite increasing after ART.

Notes on this clone: Its specificity is unknown.

The assay used was immunoSEQ (version v3.0), run at survey level. Data came from immunoSEQ multiplex PCR; TCRdb stores just in-frame clones and leaves some out. The sample includes 25,000 to 35,000 clones, 91% of them seen just once. The starting material was unsorted PBMCs, obtained 3.1 years after starting antiretroviral therapy. The sequence came from a man between 18 and 29 years old with HIV.

The CDR3 bases are TGTGCCAGCAGCTCCTCCCGTGGGGCCGGCACAGATACGCAGTATTTT. Its translation is CASSSSRGAGTDTQYF. The chain joins TRBV7-6 to TRBJ2-3; the D gene is possibly TRBD1 (5 bases). Germline V gives CDR1 SGHVS, CDR2 FNYEAQ. V was cut by 4 bases and J by 1 base, with 15 bases left in between. This CDR3 spans 16 amino acids.